The rows below give T cell receptor beta chains drawn from one sample of a study of cytomegalovirus exposure and HLA in healthy donors. Sequenced by immunoSEQ multiplex PCR; TCRdb stores in-frame clones only, minus some. The sample shows roughly 130,000 clones, 75% to 90% of them seen only once. The specimen was PBMCs. The receptors were gathered from a man aged 25-40 years in good health and CMV-seronegative. CDR3s include the opening cysteine and the closing phenylalanine or tryptophan. The order of the fields is clone size, D gene, J gene, CDR3 length, V gene, CDR3 DNA, CDR3 protein. D genes are given only for firm matches. Some rows mark clone size as missing; the rest say once, few, many or name a class of expanded clone.

abundance: few; d_gene: NA; j_gene: TRBJ2-1; len: 15; v_gene: TRBV9; CDR3nt: TGTGCCAGCAGCGTAGCAGGGTTCTCCTACAATGAGCAGTTCTTC; CDR3aa: CASSVAGFSYNEQFF
abundance: NA; d_gene: NA; j_gene: TRBJ1-2; len: 13; v_gene: TRBV11-2; CDR3nt: TGTGCCAGCAGCTTAGGAGCTAACTATGGCTACACCTTC; CDR3aa: CASSLGANYGYTF
abundance: NA; d_gene: TRBD2; j_gene: TRBJ2-7; len: 16; v_gene: TRBV29-1; CDR3nt: TGCAGCGTTCTCAGGACTAGCGGGGGAAGGCCCTACGAGCAGTACTTC; CDR3aa: CSVLRTSGGRPYEQYF
abundance: NA; d_gene: TRBD2; j_gene: TRBJ2-1; len: 16; v_gene: TRBV28; CDR3nt: TGTGCCAGCAGTAGAGGAGCGGGAACCTCCTACAATGAGCAGTTCTTC; CDR3aa: CASSRGAGTSYNEQFF
abundance: NA; d_gene: NA; j_gene: TRBJ2-7; len: 13; v_gene: TRBV9; CDR3nt: TGTGCCAGCAGCGTAAGAGATCGGGGCGAGCAGTACTTC; CDR3aa: CASSVRDRGEQYF
abundance: NA; d_gene: NA; j_gene: TRBJ1-1; len: 16; v_gene: TRBV7-2; CDR3nt: TGTGCCAGCAGCTTAGTCGCGGAGGGGTGGAACACTGAAGCTTTCTTT; CDR3aa: CASSLVAEGWNTEAFF
abundance: NA; d_gene: NA; j_gene: TRBJ2-3; len: 19; v_gene: TRBV28; CDR3nt: TGTGCCAGCAGTTTTGGGGTTGTGGTACAGGGATTTAGCACAGATACGCAGTATTTT; CDR3aa: CASSFGVVVQGFSTDTQYF
abundance: NA; d_gene: NA; j_gene: TRBJ1-5; len: 15; v_gene: TRBV2; CDR3nt: TGTGCCAGCAGTGAAGACTCCTATAGCAATCAGCCCCAGCATTTT; CDR3aa: CASSEDSYSNQPQHF
abundance: NA; d_gene: TRBD1; j_gene: TRBJ2-1; len: 17; v_gene: TRBV10-3; CDR3nt: TGTGCCATCAGTGAATGGGTAGGAGGCAGGGGGAACAATGAGCAGTTCTTC; CDR3aa: CAISEWVGGRGNNEQFF
abundance: NA; d_gene: TRBD2; j_gene: TRBJ2-5; len: 16; v_gene: TRBV7-9; CDR3nt: TGTGCCAGCAGCTTAGGTCGCGGGGGGGCCCGGGAGACCCAGTACTTC; CDR3aa: CASSLGRGGARETQYF
abundance: NA; d_gene: NA; j_gene: TRBJ1-2; len: 16; v_gene: TRBV15; CDR3nt: TGTGCCACCAGCTCTCGTAAAATAGAGGGTAGCAGCGGCTACACCTTC; CDR3aa: CATSSRKIEGSSGYTF
abundance: NA; d_gene: NA; j_gene: TRBJ2-1; len: 15; v_gene: TRBV10-3; CDR3nt: TGTGCCATCGGTGAAGTGGGAGACTCCTACAATGAGCAGTTCTTC; CDR3aa: CAIGEVGDSYNEQFF
abundance: NA; d_gene: NA; j_gene: TRBJ1-4; len: 14; v_gene: TRBV5-1; CDR3nt: TGCGCCAGCAGCTTGGCGGGGTTAGGTGAAAAACTGTTTTTT; CDR3aa: CASSLAGLGEKLFF
abundance: few; d_gene: TRBD1; j_gene: TRBJ1-1; len: 15; v_gene: TRBV11-3; CDR3nt: TGTGCCAGCAGCTTATCTACAGGGGTGAACACTGAAGCTTTCTTT; CDR3aa: CASSLSTGVNTEAFF
abundance: NA; d_gene: TRBD1; j_gene: TRBJ2-7; len: 15; v_gene: TRBV19; CDR3nt: TGTGCAGGCCCAGAGGGACAGGGAAATTCCTACGAGCAGTACTTC; CDR3aa: CAGPEGQGNSYEQYF
abundance: NA; d_gene: TRBD1; j_gene: TRBJ1-1; len: 13; v_gene: TRBV28; CDR3nt: TGTGCCAGCAGGCTGGGACAGGGCATCGAATCTTTCTTT; CDR3aa: CASRLGQGIESFF
abundance: NA; d_gene: TRBD2; j_gene: TRBJ2-1; len: 20; v_gene: TRBV18; CDR3nt: TGTGCCAGCTCACCCCTGCGGCTAGCGGGGGTCTTGAGCTCCTACAATGAGCAGTTCTTC; CDR3aa: CASSPLRLAGVLSSYNEQFF
abundance: NA; d_gene: NA; j_gene: TRBJ2-3; len: 16; v_gene: TRBV5-1; CDR3nt: TGCGCCAGCAGCACCGGGGTCAAGGGTGATCTAGATACGCAGTATTTT; CDR3aa: CASSTGVKGDLDTQYF
abundance: once; d_gene: TRBD1; j_gene: TRBJ2-5; len: 12; v_gene: TRBV29-1; CDR3nt: TGCAGCGTTCAACAGGGGGCAGAGACCCAGTACTTC; CDR3aa: CSVQQGAETQYF
abundance: NA; d_gene: NA; j_gene: TRBJ1-1; len: 15; v_gene: TRBV5-8; CDR3nt: TGTGCCAGCAGCTTGTCGAGACATACGAACACTGAAGCTTTCTTT; CDR3aa: CASSLSRHTNTEAFF
abundance: NA; d_gene: NA; j_gene: TRBJ1-2; len: 14; v_gene: TRBV5-6; CDR3nt: TGTGCCAGCAGCTTGGGCGCGGAGTATAATGGCTACACCTTC; CDR3aa: CASSLGAEYNGYTF
abundance: NA; d_gene: NA; j_gene: TRBJ2-1; len: 12; v_gene: TRBV9; CDR3nt: TGTGCCAGCAGCGTAGGAACTAGCAAGCAGTTCTTC; CDR3aa: CASSVGTSKQFF
abundance: NA; d_gene: TRBD1; j_gene: TRBJ1-6; len: 15; v_gene: TRBV6-5; CDR3nt: TGTGCCAGCAGTCCCTGGGACAGGGGAAATTCACCCCTCCACTTT; CDR3aa: CASSPWDRGNSPLHF
abundance: NA; d_gene: TRBD1; j_gene: TRBJ1-2; len: 15; v_gene: TRBV27; CDR3nt: TGTGCCAGCAGTCAAGGACAGGGGCTAACCTATGGCTACACCTTC; CDR3aa: CASSQGQGLTYGYTF
abundance: NA; d_gene: TRBD1; j_gene: TRBJ2-3; len: 16; v_gene: TRBV9; CDR3nt: TGTGCCAGCAGCGTGACAGGGGGGGATGGCACAGATACGCAGTATTTT; CDR3aa: CASSVTGGDGTDTQYF
abundance: NA; d_gene: NA; j_gene: TRBJ1-2; len: 12; v_gene: TRBV6-5; CDR3nt: TGTGCCAGCAGTTACGGCCTTGGCGGCTACACCTTC; CDR3aa: CASSYGLGGYTF
abundance: NA; d_gene: NA; j_gene: TRBJ1-1; len: 13; v_gene: TRBV5-1; CDR3nt: TGCGCCAGCCGATTAAGCATGAACACTGAAGCTTTCTTT; CDR3aa: CASRLSMNTEAFF
abundance: NA; d_gene: NA; j_gene: TRBJ1-2; len: 11; v_gene: TRBV7-9; CDR3nt: TGTGCCAGCAGCATTGGGGGGGGCTACACCTTC; CDR3aa: CASSIGGGYTF
abundance: NA; d_gene: TRBD1; j_gene: TRBJ1-2; len: 17; v_gene: TRBV19; CDR3nt: TGTGCCAGTAGTTCCTTTAGGACAGGGGGTCACGGCTATGGCTACACCTTC; CDR3aa: CASSSFRTGGHGYGYTF
abundance: NA; d_gene: TRBD1; j_gene: TRBJ2-7; len: 16; v_gene: TRBV28; CDR3nt: TGTGCCGGCAGCCTAGAAATCGGGACAGCCGATTACGAGCAGTACTTC; CDR3aa: CAGSLEIGTADYEQYF
abundance: NA; d_gene: NA; j_gene: TRBJ2-3; len: 15; v_gene: TRBV5-4; CDR3nt: TGTGCCAGCAGCTTTCAGGGGTTAGAGAGGGGGACGCAGTATTTT; CDR3aa: CASSFQGLERGTQYF
abundance: NA; d_gene: NA; j_gene: TRBJ1-2; len: 15; v_gene: TRBV28; CDR3nt: TGTGCCAGCACTCCTGAAGGACTCACTAACTATGGCTACACCTTC; CDR3aa: CASTPEGLTNYGYTF
abundance: NA; d_gene: NA; j_gene: TRBJ1-3; len: 13; v_gene: TRBV11-2; CDR3nt: TGTGCCAGCAGCCCTAACTCTGGAAACACCATATATTTT; CDR3aa: CASSPNSGNTIYF
abundance: NA; d_gene: NA; j_gene: TRBJ1-3; len: 14; v_gene: TRBV28; CDR3nt: TGTGCCAGCAGTTCCCCCTTCGTTGGAAACACCATATATTTT; CDR3aa: CASSSPFVGNTIYF
abundance: NA; d_gene: TRBD1; j_gene: TRBJ2-7; len: 16; v_gene: TRBV27; CDR3nt: TGTGCCAGCAGTTTATCGAGAGGGACAGGGACACGCGAGCAGTACTTC; CDR3aa: CASSLSRGTGTREQYF
abundance: NA; d_gene: TRBD1; j_gene: TRBJ1-6; len: 14; v_gene: TRBV19; CDR3nt: TGTGCCAGTAGTATTGAGACAGGGAGTTCACCCCTCCACTTT; CDR3aa: CASSIETGSSPLHF
abundance: NA; d_gene: TRBD1; j_gene: TRBJ2-1; len: 15; v_gene: TRBV6-1; CDR3nt: TGTGCCAGCAGTGAAGCAGGGACAGGTTATCGTTGGATGTTCTTC; CDR3aa: CASSEAGTGYRWMFF